This T cell receptor (beta chain) originates from a study of long-term antiretroviral therapy in people with HIV. Researchers ran immunoSEQ v3.0 at survey level. TCRdb's table, derived via immunoSEQ multiplex PCR, lists solely in-frame clones and lacks some. The sample has 31,000 or so clones; less than 90% are singletons. CDR3 size: 15 residues. Between the trimmed V and J ends, which lost 10 bases and 2 bases, there was a span of 18 bases. Germline CDR1 and CDR2: LNHDA and SQIVND (reference sequence). The material was unsorted PBMCs, obtained roughly 5 years before starting antiretroviral therapy. The clonotype originates from a man aged 45-65 years with HIV. The rearrangement uses TRBV19 and TRBJ2-1; D possibly uses TRBD1 or TRBD2 (6 bases each). CDR3 region: CATGGLGLPYNEQFF. The CDR3 coding sequence is TGTGCCACCGGGGGCCTCGGGCTGCCCTACAATGAGCAGTTCTTC.